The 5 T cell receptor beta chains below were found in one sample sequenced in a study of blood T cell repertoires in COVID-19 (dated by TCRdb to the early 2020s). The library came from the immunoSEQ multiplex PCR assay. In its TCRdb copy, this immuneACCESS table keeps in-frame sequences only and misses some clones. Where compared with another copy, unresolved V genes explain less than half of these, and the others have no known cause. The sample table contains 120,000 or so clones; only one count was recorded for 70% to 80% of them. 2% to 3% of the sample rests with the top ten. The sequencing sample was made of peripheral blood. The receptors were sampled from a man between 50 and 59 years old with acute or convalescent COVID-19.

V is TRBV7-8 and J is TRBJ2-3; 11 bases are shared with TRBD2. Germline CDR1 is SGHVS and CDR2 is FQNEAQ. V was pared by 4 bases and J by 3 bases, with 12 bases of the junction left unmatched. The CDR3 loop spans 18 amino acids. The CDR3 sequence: CASSSYPLAGVGTDTQYF. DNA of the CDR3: TGTGCCAGCAGCTCCTACCCACTAGCGGGAGTGGGGACAGATACGCAGTATTTT.

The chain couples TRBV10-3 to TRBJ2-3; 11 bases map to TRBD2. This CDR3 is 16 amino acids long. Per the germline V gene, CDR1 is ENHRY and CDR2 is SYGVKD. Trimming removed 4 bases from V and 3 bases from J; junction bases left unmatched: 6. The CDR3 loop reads CAISALAGEGTDTQYF. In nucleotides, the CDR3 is TGTGCCATCAGTGCACTAGCGGGAGAAGGGACAGATACGCAGTATTTT.

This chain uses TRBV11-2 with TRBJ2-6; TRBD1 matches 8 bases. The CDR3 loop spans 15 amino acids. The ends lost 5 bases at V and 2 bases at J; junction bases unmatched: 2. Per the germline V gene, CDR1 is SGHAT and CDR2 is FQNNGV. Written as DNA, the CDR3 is TGTGCCAGCAGCAAACAGGGGGCTGGGGCCAACGTCCTGACTTTC. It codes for CASSKQGAGANVLTF.

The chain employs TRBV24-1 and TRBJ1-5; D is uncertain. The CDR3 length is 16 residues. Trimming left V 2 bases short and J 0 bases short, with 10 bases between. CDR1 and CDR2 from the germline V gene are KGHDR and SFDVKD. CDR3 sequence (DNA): TGTGCCACCAGTGATTGCAGTCTTATTAGCAATCAGCCCCAGCATTTT. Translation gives CATSDCSLISNQPQHF.

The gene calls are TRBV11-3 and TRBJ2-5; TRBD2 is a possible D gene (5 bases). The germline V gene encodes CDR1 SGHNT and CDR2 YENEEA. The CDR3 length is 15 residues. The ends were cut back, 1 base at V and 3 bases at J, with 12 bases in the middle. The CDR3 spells CASSLGGYSEETQYF. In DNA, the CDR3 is TGTGCCAGCAGCTTAGGAGGGTACAGCGAAGAGACCCAGTACTTC.